This T cell receptor beta chain was captured in a study of identifying expanded T cells in peripheral blood. Study-level findings and limits: Technical replicates showed around 1.2 changed clones; around two weeks roughly 15; four weeks 19.

The CDR3 covers 14 residues. The V gene's germline CDR1 is SGHVS and CDR2 FNYEAQ. V gave up 4 bases and J gave up 6 bases, with 15 bases separating them. Measured with immunoSEQ multiplex PCR; TCRdb has only the in-frame clones, and not every one. Here the sample spans approximately 92,000 clones, 85% being singletons. This clone has only one observation. Its antigen is still unknown. Collection occurred without any documented infections or immune events in donors. This rearrangement joins TRBV7-6 to TRBJ1-2, with a weak D call TRBD1 (5 bases). This receptor was taken from a person between 18 and 70 years old in good health. Source material: blood. The CDR3 DNA is TGTGCCAGCAGCTCCCCGGGGCCCCTCCATGGCTACACCTTC. It is translated as CASSSPGPLHGYTF. The full variable domain, with the rest looked up from reference TRBV7-6 and TRBJ1-2, is GAGVSQSPRYKVTKRGQDVALRCDPISGHVSLYWYRQALGQGPEFLTYFNYEAQQDKSGLPNDRFSAERPEGSISTLTIQRTEQRDSAMYRCASSSPGPLHGYTFGSGTRLTVV.